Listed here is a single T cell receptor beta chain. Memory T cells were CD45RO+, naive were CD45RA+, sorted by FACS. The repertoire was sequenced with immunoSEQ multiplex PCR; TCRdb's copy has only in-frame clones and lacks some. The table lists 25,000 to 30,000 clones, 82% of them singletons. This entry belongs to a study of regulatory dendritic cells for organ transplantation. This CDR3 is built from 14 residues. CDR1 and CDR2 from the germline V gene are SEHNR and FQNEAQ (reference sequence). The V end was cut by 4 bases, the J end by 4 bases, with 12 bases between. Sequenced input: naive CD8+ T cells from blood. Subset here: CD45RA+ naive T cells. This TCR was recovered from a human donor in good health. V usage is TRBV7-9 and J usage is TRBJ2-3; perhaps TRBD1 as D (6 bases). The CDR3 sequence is CASSYQDSPDTQYF. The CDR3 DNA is TGTGCCAGCAGCTATCAGGACAGCCCAGATACGCAGTATTTT.